The rows below give T cell receptor beta chains drawn from one sample of a study of blood T cell repertoires in COVID-19. TCRdb's copy holds only in-frame clones and misses some; the assay was immunoSEQ multiplex PCR. In the table there are 250,000 to 300,000 clones, about nine tenths of which are singletons. The sequenced sample consisted of PBMCs or T cells enriched from blood (not recorded which). Every receptor here comes from a woman in her thirties who had recovered from COVID-19. CDR3s leave out the opening cysteine and the closing phenylalanine or tryptophan. Some rows have no size entry. The others give once, few or many, or a class for an expanded clone.

V gene	CDR3 length	clone size	J gene	CDR3 protein
TRBV20-1	9	-	TRBJ2-7	SAESNGEQY
TRBV9	13	-	TRBJ2-1	ASSLTGTSLNEQF
TRBV2	9	few	TRBJ1-2	ASKRELSYT
TRBV11-2	15	-	TRBJ2-7	ASSLAFPSHGAYEQY
TRBV28	13	-	TRBJ1-5	ASSLRGQGNQPQH
TRBV7-9	13	-	TRBJ2-5	ASQSGRVMGETQY
TRBV5-1	14	few	TRBJ1-5	ASSLESGQQAQPQH
TRBV19	15	few	TRBJ2-1	ASSAGLAGPGYNEQF
TRBV11-2	16	-	TRBJ2-7	ASSPVLSTSKVTYEQY
TRBV10-3	11	-	TRBJ1-2	AISQTGGYGYT
TRBV18	15	-	TRBJ1-2	ASSRTTGQGENYGYT
TRBV3-1/TRBV3-2	16	-	TRBJ2-3	ASSLSPGLGWGTDTQY
TRBV7-8	13	-	TRBJ2-1	ASSPLREGQNEQF
TRBV25-1	14	-	TRBJ2-1	ATQLAGGPKGNEQF
TRBV19	10	-	TRBJ2-1	ASGTGGNEQF
TRBV27	14	-	TRBJ2-3	ASSPPGLSPRGTQY
TRBV30	10	-	TRBJ2-3	AWDRGTDTQY
TRBV29-1	15	-	TRBJ2-1	SVEPREGVTVVNEQF
TRBV7-8	14	-	TRBJ1-1	ASSSDSGILNTEAF
TRBV6-5	13	-	TRBJ2-5	ASSSGLAFQETQY
TRBV19	10	-	TRBJ1-6	ASSLPDSPLH
TRBV30	11	-	TRBJ2-7	AWKGANSYEQY
TRBV10-2	13	-	TRBJ2-1	ASSLGTPPRDEQF
TRBV9	13	-	TRBJ2-7	ASSLGPGELYEQY
TRBV3-1/TRBV3-2	11	-	TRBJ2-1	ASSQERWNEQF